The 25 T cell receptor beta chains presented below share a single source sample, sequenced in a study of Ad26.COV2.S vaccination and SARS-CoV-2 variants. Here immunoSEQ multiplex PCR was the method, and the copy in TCRdb shows in-frame clones only, minus some. The data contain hundreds of thousands of clones, around 92% of them seen just once; the ten biggest clones take up about 1.5%. The treatment: some 19 received Ad26.COV2.S at low or high dose, single or two shots; roughly five received placebo; per-sample allocation not given. Each sample was drawn 63 days after the first injection (of vaccine or placebo). The specimen comprised peripheral blood, sampled in a trial of Ad26.COV2.S vaccine versus placebo. These receptors originate from a person aged 18-65 years who received the Ad26.COV2.S COVID-19 vaccine or a placebo.

The chain carries TRBV7-5 and TRBJ2-7; the DNA was not compared with TRBD1, the D call given in the table. TRBV7-5 is annotated as a pseudogene. This CDR3 spans 17 amino acids. The CDR3 here is CARSLKDRGRGAYEQYF. The CDR3 DNA follows: TGTGCCAGAAGCTTAAAAGACAGGGGGCGCGGTGCCTACGAGCAGTACTTC.

The J gene is TRBJ2-3, the V gene TRBV3-1 (or the pseudogene TRBV3-2), with D possibly TRBD1 on 6 matching bases. This CDR3 contains 16 residues. V lost 0 bases to trimming and J lost 1 base, with 11 bases between them. Per the germline V gene, CDR1 is LGHDT and CDR2 is YNNKEL (reference sequence). The CDR3 loop reads CASSQDRQAGTDTQYF. In nucleotides, the CDR3 is TGTGCCAGCAGCCAAGATCGACAGGCGGGCACAGATACGCAGTATTTT.

This sequence joins TRBV7-6 and TRBJ1-5; D is perhaps TRBD1 (6 bases). The CDR3 sequence is 13 residues long. Looked up from germline, CDR1 is SGHVS and CDR2 is FNYEAQ. V was trimmed by 5 bases and J by 4 bases, leaving 9 bases between them. This CDR3 reads CASSRDINQPQHF. The CDR3 DNA sequence: TGTGCCAGCAGCCGGGACATTAATCAGCCCCAGCATTTT.

The chain carries TRBV27 and TRBJ2-1; 15 bases line up with TRBD2. Germline CDR1 is MNHEY and CDR2 is SMNVEV (reference sequence). V gave up 2 bases and J gave up 1 base; unmatched junction bases: 0. The CDR3 consists of 17 residues. CDR3 sequence (DNA): TGTGCCAGCAGTTTAGGGACTAGCGGGGGGTCCTACAATGAGCAGTTCTTC. It codes for CASSLGTSGGSYNEQFF.

The chain uses TRBV19 and TRBJ1-3, with no clear D. Trimming removed 0 bases at V and 2 bases at J, with 17 bases between. CDR1 and CDR2 from the germline V gene are LNHDA and SQIVND (reference sequence). The CDR3 covers 18 residues. CDR3 sequence: CASSIDLRTQVPGNTIYF. In DNA, the CDR3 is TGTGCCAGTAGTATAGATCTTCGGACGCAAGTTCCTGGAAACACCATATATTTT. Full variable domain (outside the CDR3, taken from reference TRBV19 and TRBJ1-3): DGGITQSPKYLFRKEGQNVTLSCEQNLNHDAMYWYRQDPGQGLRLIYYSQIVNDFQKGDIAEGYSVSREKKESFPLTVTSAQKNPTAFYLCASSIDLRTQVPGNTIYFGEGSWLTVV.

J is TRBJ1-2 and V is TRBV5-4; 10 nucleotides align to TRBD1. CDR1 is SGHNT and CDR2 is YYREEE in the germline V gene (reference sequence). J was trimmed by 8 bases and V by 3 bases; bases with no gene match: 10. This CDR3 comprises 15 residues. The CDR3 reads CASSSPGQGFLGYTF. The DNA of the CDR3 is TGTGCCAGCAGCTCTCCGGGACAGGGGTTTTTAGGCTACACCTTC.

The V gene is TRBV3-1 (or the pseudogene TRBV3-2), the J gene TRBJ2-2; D call uncertain. From germline, CDR1 is LGHDT and CDR2 YNNKEL (reference sequence). The CDR3 loop spans 16 amino acids. Trimming left V 1 base short and J 3 bases short, with 12 bases between. CDR3 sequence reads: CASSQGQTVYTGELFF. In DNA, the CDR3 is TGTGCCAGCAGCCAAGGGCAGACCGTGTACACCGGGGAGCTGTTTTTT.

Of note for this clone: The sample holds other DNA sequences that translate to the same CDR3. CDR3 sequence (DNA): TGTGCCAGCAGTTTACCAGGGAGGGATCAGCCCCAGCATTTT. Translated: CASSLPGRDQPQHF. J is TRBJ1-5 and V is TRBV28; perhaps TRBD1 as D (5 bases). Germline CDR1 and CDR2: MDHEN and SYDVKM. V lost 2 bases and J lost 5, with 10 bases in between. The CDR3 runs 14 residues.

This CDR3 reads CATAATATNEKLFF. For the CDR3, the DNA is TGTGCCACAGCGGCCACAGCAACTAATGAAAAACTGTTTTTT. This chain joins TRBV2 and TRBJ1-4; D unclear. Deletions cut 10 bases from V and 0 bases from J, with 12 bases between. This CDR3 is built from 14 residues. Per the germline V gene, CDR1 is SNHLY and CDR2 is FYNNEI. The full variable domain, in which reference TRBV2 and TRBJ1-4 provide the parts outside the CDR3, is EPEVTQTPSHQVTQMGQEVILRCVPISNHLYFYWYRQILGQKVEFLVSFYNNEISEKSEIFDDQFSVERPDGSNFTLKIRSTKLEDSAMYFCATAATATNEKLFFGSGTQLSVL.

The gene calls are TRBV21-1 and TRBJ2-7. TRBV21-1 counts as a pseudogene. This CDR3 has 17 amino acids. CDR3 loop: CASSKETGQDYSYEQYF. The DNA of the CDR3 is TGTGCCAGCAGCAAAGAAACAGGGCAGGACTACTCCTACGAGCAGTACTTC.

V is TRBV27 and J is TRBJ1-5; a possible D gene is TRBD1 (5 bases). Germline V gene lookup returns CDR1 MNHEY and CDR2 SMNVEV (reference sequence). CDR3 size: 15 residues. Trimming took 4 bases from V and 0 from J, leaving 10 bases between them. The CDR3 DNA is TGTGCCAGCAGTTCGCGAGGGGATAGCAATCAGCCCCAGCATTTT. This translates into CASSSRGDSNQPQHF.

The CDR3 DNA follows: TGTGCCAGCAGCCAAGGGACAGGGGGAAACACCATATATTTT. Amino acids: CASSQGTGGNTIYF. The chain employs TRBV3-1 (or the pseudogene TRBV3-2) and TRBJ1-3; the match to TRBD1 covers 8 bases. The V segment lost 1 base and the J segment 4 bases; nucleotides outside the gene matches: 0. The germline CDR1 and CDR2 sequences are LGHDT and YNNKEL (reference sequence). This CDR3 region has 14 residues.

On this clone: One end of the junction does not line up with germline, which may come from a read error. This chain uses TRBV9 with TRBJ2-1, with a possible D match to TRBD1 (6 bases). Germline CDR1 and CDR2: SGDLS and YYNGEE. The CDR3 length is 16 residues. The CDR3 region has the DNA TGTGCCAGCAGCGTAGTTTGGTACAGGGCCTACGATGAGCAGTTCTTC. Protein product: CASSVVWYRAYDEQFF.

The V gene is TRBV19, the J gene TRBJ1-4; 7 bases match TRBD1. Trimming cost V 4 bases and J 5 bases; bases outside gene matches: 4. The length of the CDR3 is 14 residues. The V gene's germline CDR1 is LNHDA and CDR2 SQIVND (reference sequence). CDR3 bases: TGTGCCAGTAGTAGACAGGACAGGAATGAAAAACTGTTTTTT. Residues: CASSRQDRNEKLFF.

The chain carries TRBV18 and TRBJ1-4, with a possible D match to TRBD1 (6 bases). CDR3 length: 13 residues. V gave up 3 bases and J gave up 6 bases, with 8 bases separating them. Germline loops: CDR1 KGHSH, CDR2 LQKENI. The CDR3, as DNA: TGTGCCAGCTCACCGCGACAGGATGAAAAACTGTTTTTT. This sequence encodes CASSPRQDEKLFF.

This sequence joins TRBV21-1 and TRBJ2-7; the tabulated D call, TRBD1, remains unverified against the DNA. TRBV21-1 is a pseudogene segment. CDR3 length: 14 amino acids. CDR3 loop: CASSKARGSYEQYF. The CDR3 DNA sequence: TGTGCCAGCAGCAAAGCCAGGGGGTCCTACGAGCAGTACTTC.

The rearrangement joins TRBV6-5 to TRBJ2-3, with 11 bases that match TRBD2. V was pared by 0 bases and J by 3 bases, with 2 bases of the junction left unmatched. The CDR3 runs 16 residues. The germline gives CDR1 MNHEY, CDR2 SVGAGI. Here the CDR3 reads CASSYSLAGGTDTQYF. DNA for the CDR3: TGTGCCAGCAGTTACTCCCTAGCGGGAGGAACAGATACGCAGTATTTT.

The rearrangement joins TRBV3-1 (or the pseudogene TRBV3-2) to TRBJ2-5; D perhaps matches TRBD1 (5 bases). The CDR3 loop spans 14 amino acids. Germline lookup yields CDR1 LGHDT and CDR2 YNNKEL (reference sequence). V shed 4 bases and J shed 1 base, with 10 bases lying between them. For the CDR3, the DNA is TGTGCCAGCAGCCTCAGGGTCGGCCAAGAGACCCAGTACTTC. Amino acid sequence: CASSLRVGQETQYF.

This clone appeared a few times. The rearrangement links TRBV6-6 to TRBJ2-7; D perhaps matches TRBD1 (5 bases). There are 15 residues in the CDR3. Germline V gene data show CDR1 as MNHNY and CDR2 as SVGAGI (reference sequence). V was clipped by 6 bases and J by 1 base, with 16 bases between them. The chain's CDR3 is CASRLQGSESYEQYF. CDR3 sequence (DNA): TGTGCCAGCAGGCTTCAGGGATCAGAATCCTACGAGCAGTACTTC.

This chain uses TRBV18 with TRBJ2-7, with D hard to call. Germline V CDR1 and CDR2: KGHSH, LQKENI. The CDR3 length is 13 residues. V lost 2 bases and J 3 bases, leaving 8 bases between the germline ends. CDR3 loop: CASSPGQYYEQYF. Written as DNA, the CDR3 is TGTGCCAGCTCACCAGGCCAGTACTACGAGCAGTACTTC.

The chain carries TRBV4-3 and TRBJ2-1, with D perhaps TRBD1 (6 bases). Trimming removed 0 bases from V and 14 bases from J, with 11 bases in between. Germline V CDR1 and CDR2: LGHNA, YSLEER. The CDR3 is 12 amino acids. CDR3 DNA: TGCGCCAGCAGCCAAGATTTGGGGGCTGAGTTCTTC. Amino acids: CASSQDLGAEFF.

The chain uses TRBV5-4 and TRBJ2-1; 9 positions match TRBD1. V shed 3 bases, J shed 2 bases, and the junction held 3 bases outside the gene matches. The CDR3 spans 15 residues. Germline lookup yields CDR1 SGHNT and CDR2 YYREEE (reference sequence). The CDR3 sequence: CASSSDRGTYNEQFF. The DNA of the CDR3 is TGTGCCAGCAGCTCCGACAGGGGGACCTACAATGAGCAGTTCTTC.

The V gene is TRBV7-6, the J gene TRBJ1-5; maybe TRBD1 (6 bases). The V end was cut by 5 bases, the J end by 0 bases, with 20 bases between. The CDR3 consists of 18 residues. Germline V gene sequence: CDR1 SGHVS, CDR2 FNYEAQ. The CDR3 spells CASSPLLGAGSSNQPQHF. The CDR3 DNA reads TGTGCCAGCAGCCCCCTCCTGGGGGCCGGGAGTAGCAATCAGCCCCAGCATTTT. The full variable domain, with the rest looked up from reference TRBV7-6 and TRBJ1-5, is GAGVSQSPRYKVTKRGQDVALRCDPISGHVSLYWYRQALGQGPEFLTYFNYEAQQDKSGLPNDRFSAERPEGSISTLTIQRTEQRDSAMYRCASSPLLGAGSSNQPQHFGDGTRLSIL.

This rearrangement joins TRBV9 to TRBJ2-3; D gene uncertain. V was clipped by 0 bases and J by 2 bases, with 7 bases between them. The germline V gene has CDR1 SGDLS and CDR2 YYNGEE. This CDR3 comprises 14 residues. CDR3 sequence: CASSVARDTDTQYF. The CDR3 bases are TGTGCCAGCAGCGTAGCAAGGGACACAGATACGCAGTATTTT.

This clone was recorded a few times. This chain joins TRBV6-5 and TRBJ1-2, with 9 bases lining up with TRBD1. With V trimmed by 7 bases and J by 6 bases, 6 bases remained unmatched. CDR1 is MNHEY and CDR2 is SVGAGI in the germline V gene. This CDR3 is built from 13 residues. The CDR3: CASTHWTGDGYTF. CDR3 DNA: TGTGCCAGCACTCACTGGACAGGGGATGGCTACACCTTC.